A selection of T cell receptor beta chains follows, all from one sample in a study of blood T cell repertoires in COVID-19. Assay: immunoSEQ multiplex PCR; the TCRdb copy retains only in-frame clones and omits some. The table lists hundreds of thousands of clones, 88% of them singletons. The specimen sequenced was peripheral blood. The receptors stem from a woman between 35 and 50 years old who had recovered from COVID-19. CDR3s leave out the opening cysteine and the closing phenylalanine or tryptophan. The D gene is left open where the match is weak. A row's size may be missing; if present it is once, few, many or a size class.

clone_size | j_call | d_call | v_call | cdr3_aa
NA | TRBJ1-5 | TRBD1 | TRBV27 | ASSPQGLGNQPQH
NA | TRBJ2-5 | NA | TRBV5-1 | ASSFGGGGETQY
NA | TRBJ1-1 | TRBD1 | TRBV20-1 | SAVTGGEAF
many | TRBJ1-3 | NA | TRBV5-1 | ASSPGPGGNTIY
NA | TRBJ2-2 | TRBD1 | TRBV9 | ASSPGQGSTGELF
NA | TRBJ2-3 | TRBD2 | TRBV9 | ASSVGVGGRSTDTQY
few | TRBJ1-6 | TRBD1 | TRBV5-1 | ASSRDRDSPLH
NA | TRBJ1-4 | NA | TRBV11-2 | ASTPFATNEKLF
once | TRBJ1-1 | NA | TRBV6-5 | ASSYSTGNTEAF
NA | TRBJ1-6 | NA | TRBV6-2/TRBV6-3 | ASSYRPRGGSYNSPLH
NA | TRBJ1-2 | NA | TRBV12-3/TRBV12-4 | ASSLALGRGYT
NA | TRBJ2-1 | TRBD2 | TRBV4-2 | ASSQGTSSYNEQF
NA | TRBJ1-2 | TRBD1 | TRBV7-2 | ASGKDRGPYGYT
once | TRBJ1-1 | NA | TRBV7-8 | ASSRHEGLVNTEAF
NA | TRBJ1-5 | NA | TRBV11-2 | ASSLQGWQPQH
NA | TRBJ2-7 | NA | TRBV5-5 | ASSTRDTIPTYEQY
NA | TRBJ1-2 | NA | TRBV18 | ASSPWSRTANYGYT
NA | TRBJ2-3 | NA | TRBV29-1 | SVKTGFFATDTQY
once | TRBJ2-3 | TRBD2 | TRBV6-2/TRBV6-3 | ASSPIAGGPGDTQY
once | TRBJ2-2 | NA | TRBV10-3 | AIRTSRDFDTGELF
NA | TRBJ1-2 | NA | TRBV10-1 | AATGGDFSALYGYT
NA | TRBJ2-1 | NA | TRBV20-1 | SAAIAVEQF
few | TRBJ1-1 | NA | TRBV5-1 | ASSLWGGGGTEAF
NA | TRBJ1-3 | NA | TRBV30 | AWDPSGGNTIY
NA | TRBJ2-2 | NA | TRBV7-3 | ASRGASGNTGELF
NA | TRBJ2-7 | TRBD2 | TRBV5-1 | ASSPGLAYEQY
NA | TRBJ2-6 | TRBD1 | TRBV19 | ASSHGTGAGNVLT
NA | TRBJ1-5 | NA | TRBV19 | ASSMGDSSNQPQH
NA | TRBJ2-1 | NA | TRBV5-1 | ASSHSGGGSGEQF
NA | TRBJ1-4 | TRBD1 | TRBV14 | ASSTGTGGIRVEKLF
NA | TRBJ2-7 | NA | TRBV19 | ASSTGPGYEQY
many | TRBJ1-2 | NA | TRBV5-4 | ASTLGGIGYT
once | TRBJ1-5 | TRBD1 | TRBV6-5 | ASGSGQGANQPQH
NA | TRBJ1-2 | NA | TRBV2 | ASSDPDRSRNYGYT
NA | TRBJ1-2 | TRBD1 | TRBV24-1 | ATSDPRDRGPYGYT
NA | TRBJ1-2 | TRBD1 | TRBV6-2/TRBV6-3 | ASSYPRTGYGYT
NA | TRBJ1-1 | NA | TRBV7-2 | ASSLVGGSGGLMNTEAF
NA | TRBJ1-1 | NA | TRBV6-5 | ASSLGGSTEAF
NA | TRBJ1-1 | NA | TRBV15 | ATSSKLNTEAF
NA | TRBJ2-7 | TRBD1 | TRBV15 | ATSRGTGVRYEQY
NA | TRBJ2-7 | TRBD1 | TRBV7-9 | ASNPDRGLGEQY
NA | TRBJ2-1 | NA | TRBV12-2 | ASRRRLAGYNEQF
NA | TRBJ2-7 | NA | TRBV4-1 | ASSRSRGPQFRYEQY
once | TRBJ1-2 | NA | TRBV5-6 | ASLVAQDTGSYGYT
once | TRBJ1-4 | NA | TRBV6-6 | ASSYSGVGKLF
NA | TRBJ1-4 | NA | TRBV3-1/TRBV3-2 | ASSQEGSLNEKLF
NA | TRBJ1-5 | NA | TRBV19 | ASSIQGIGNQPQH
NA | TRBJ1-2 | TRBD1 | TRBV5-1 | ASSLRGTGGRYGYT
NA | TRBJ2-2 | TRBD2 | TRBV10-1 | ARPPKLAGGNTGELF
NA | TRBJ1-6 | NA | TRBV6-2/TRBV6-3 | ASSYSRGGRGNSPLH
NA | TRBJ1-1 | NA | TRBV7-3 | ASSLGPQNTEAF
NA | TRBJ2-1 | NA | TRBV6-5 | ASSYWAPSDEQF
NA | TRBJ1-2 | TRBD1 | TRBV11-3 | ASSSGTADYGYT